This TCR beta chain was observed in a study of T cell responses to AZD1222 COVID-19 vaccine. This CDR3 contains 16 residues. The V gene's germline CDR1 is SGHAT and CDR2 FQNNGV. Trimming took off 2 bases at V and 5 bases at J, with 17 bases between the two ends. The repertoire was sequenced with immunoSEQ multiplex PCR; TCRdb's copy has only in-frame clones and lacks some. The profile covers 100,000 to 120,000 clones, with approximately 94% appearing a single time and about 3% taken by the ten largest. The source was peripheral blood, collected 28 days after the second AZD1222 dose. The receptor was isolated from an adult who received the AZD1222 COVID-19 vaccine. The V gene is TRBV11-2, the J gene TRBJ2-3; D perhaps matches TRBD1 (6 bases). CDR3 residues: CASSLNPPGAGDTQYF. The DNA for the CDR3 is TGTGCCAGCAGCTTAAATCCTCCAGGGGCCGGAGATACGCAGTATTTT.